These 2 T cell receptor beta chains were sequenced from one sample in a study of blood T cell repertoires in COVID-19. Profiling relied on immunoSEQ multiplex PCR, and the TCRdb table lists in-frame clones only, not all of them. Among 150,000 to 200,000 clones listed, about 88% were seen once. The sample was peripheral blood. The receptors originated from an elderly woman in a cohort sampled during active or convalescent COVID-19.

Written as DNA, the CDR3 is TGCGCCAGCAGTGAGACCTTGAGGCCCGGGGAGCTGTTTTTT. Translated: CASSETLRPGELFF. V is TRBV10-2 and J is TRBJ2-2; D unclear. CDR1 is WSHSY and CDR2 is SAAADI in the germline V gene. V gave up 2 bases and J gave up 6 bases, with 10 bases separating them. This CDR3 is built from 14 residues.

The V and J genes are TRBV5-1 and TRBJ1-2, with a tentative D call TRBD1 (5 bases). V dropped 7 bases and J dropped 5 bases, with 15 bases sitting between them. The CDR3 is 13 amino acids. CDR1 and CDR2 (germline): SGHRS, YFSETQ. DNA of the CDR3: TGCGCCAGCTCGGGGGAAAGCAAGTATGGCTACACCTTC. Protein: CASSGESKYGYTF.